This TCR beta chain was observed in a study of T cells in Graves' hyperthyroidism and ophthalmopathy. This clonotype was counted ten times or more. TCR beta CDR3 regions were amplified from RNA transcripts. HTBI primers drove first-round RT-PCR of the TCR CDR3. TCRdb ran MiXCR on the multiplex PCR reads and lists one entry per CDR3 protein. The sample has more than 300,000 distinct CDR3 sequences, roughly 13% seen once; the top ten hold about 9.1%. Trimming stripped 1 base from V and 6 bases from J, with 17 bases between. The CDR3 spans 16 residues. From germline, CDR1 is SGHTA and CDR2 FQGNSA. The clonotype originates from a woman between 18 and 29 years old with Graves' hyperthyroidism. This chain connects TRBV7-2 to TRBJ2-3; D unresolved. The material sequenced was blood. This CDR3 is CASSLDSGSLFDTQYF. The CDR3 coding sequence is TGTGCCAGCAGCTTAGACTCGGGCTCCCTGTTTGATACGCAGTATTTT.